Below, 18 T cell receptor beta chains from the same sample are listed, as sequenced in a study of cytomegalovirus exposure and HLA in healthy donors. PCR primers comprised 60 Vbeta and 13 Jbeta primers. Assay used: immunoSEQ multiplex PCR; TCRdb lists only in-frame clones, some missing. This sample has around 130,000 clones; 80% occur once, and the top ten carry 1%. The specimen sequenced was PBMCs. The origin of the receptors is a middle-aged man in good health and CMV-seronegative.

A remark on this clone: An end of the junction differs from the germline gene, which may be a read error. The V and J genes are TRBV2 and TRBJ2-1, with D perhaps TRBD2 (6 bases). From germline, CDR1 is SNHLY and CDR2 FYNNEI. The CDR3 contains 13 residues. The CDR3 region is CASKMGPGGEQFF. Written as DNA, the CDR3 is TGTGCGAGCAAAATGGGGCCCGGGGGTGAGCAGTTCTTC.

A few counts support this clone. The CDR3 nucleotides read TGTGCCAGCAGTTTAGATCAGGGGACTGAAGCTTTCTTT. As protein: CASSLDQGTEAFF. This chain joins TRBV28 and TRBJ1-1, with D tentatively TRBD1 (6 bases). Germline assignment: CDR1 MDHEN and CDR2 SYDVKM. This CDR3 comprises 13 residues. The V and J ends lost 2 bases and 5 bases respectively, with 9 bases between them.

The chain joins TRBV19 to TRBJ1-5; no clear D gene. CDR1 is LNHDA and CDR2 is SQIVND in the germline V gene (reference sequence). Trimming shortened V by 6 bases and J by 2 bases, and 8 bases separated the two germline ends. The CDR3 sequence is 13 residues long. The CDR3 reads CASRGLRNQPQHF. CDR3 nucleotides: TGTGCCAGTAGAGGACTTCGCAATCAGCCCCAGCATTTT.

CDR3 sequence reads: CAISENGGGSNQPQHF. The CDR3 bases are TGTGCCATCAGTGAGAATGGGGGCGGTAGCAATCAGCCCCAGCATTTT. The chain is built from TRBV10-3 and TRBJ1-5, with a weak D call TRBD1 (6 bases). Germline V gene sequence: CDR1 ENHRY, CDR2 SYGVKD. Trimming removed 2 bases from V and 0 bases from J, with 11 bases in between. The CDR3 length is 16 residues.

V usage is TRBV9 and J usage is TRBJ2-3, with 10 bases that match TRBD2. CDR1 and CDR2 from the germline V gene are SGDLS and YYNGEE. V dropped 6 bases and J dropped 4; count of bases not matched to a gene: 14. The CDR3 runs 17 residues. The CDR3 DNA reads as TGTGCCAGCAAGGGGGGGGCTAGCGGGAGTAACGCAGATACGCAGTATTTT. Protein product: CASKGGASGSNADTQYF.

The CDR3 loop reads CASRTGQSYEQYF. The CDR3 nucleotides are TGCGCCAGCAGAACAGGACAGTCCTACGAGCAGTACTTC. The V call is TRBV10-1, the J call TRBJ2-7; possible D gene TRBD1, 6 bases. V lost 6 bases, J lost 1 base, and 10 bases lay in between. Germline V gene lookup returns CDR1 WNHNN and CDR2 SYGVQD (reference sequence). The CDR3 is 13 amino acids.

The rearrangement uses TRBV2 and TRBJ1-5; no clear D gene. Germline V gives CDR1 SNHLY, CDR2 FYNNEI. This CDR3 has 15 residues. V lost 3 bases and J lost 0, with 9 bases in between. CDR3 sequence: CASSDRGSSNQPQHF. The CDR3 nucleotides read TGTGCCAGCAGTGACCGGGGATCTAGCAATCAGCCCCAGCATTTT. Based on the CDR3 plus reference TRBV2 and TRBJ1-5, the full variable domain is EPEVTQTPSHQVTQMGQEVILRCVPISNHLYFYWYRQILGQKVEFLVSFYNNEISEKSEIFDDQFSVERPDGSNFTLKIRSTKLEDSAMYFCASSDRGSSNQPQHFGDGTRLSIL.

V gene TRBV5-6 combines with J gene TRBJ1-5; unclear D gene. From germline, CDR1 is SGHDT and CDR2 YYEEEE. V was pared by 3 bases and J by 5 bases, with 12 bases between. The CDR3 runs 14 residues. The CDR3 DNA follows: TGTGCCAGCAGCTCGCTCGGGTCTGATCAGCCCCAGCATTTT. As protein: CASSSLGSDQPQHF.

The V gene is TRBV18, the J gene TRBJ2-7; D gene unclear. The CDR3 loop spans 14 amino acids. CDR1 and CDR2 from the germline V gene are KGHSH and LQKENI. With 3 bases removed from V and 4 bases from J, the gap between germline ends came to 13 bases. The CDR3 loop is CASSPSSGKYEQYF. The CDR3, as DNA: TGTGCCAGCTCACCCAGTTCAGGAAAATACGAGCAGTACTTC.

The CDR3 loop is CASSLGAVSYEQYF. CDR3 coding DNA: TGTGCCAGCAGTTTGGGGGCCGTCTCCTACGAGCAGTACTTC. The gene calls are TRBV28 and TRBJ2-7; TRBD1 might be the D (6 bases). Germline V gene lookup returns CDR1 MDHEN and CDR2 SYDVKM. This CDR3 is 14 amino acids long. V lost 3 bases and J 0 bases, leaving 9 bases between the germline ends.

This chain joins TRBV5-4 and TRBJ2-7, with a tentative D call TRBD1 (6 bases). This CDR3 has 14 residues. Germline loops: CDR1 SGHNT, CDR2 YYREEE (reference sequence). Trimming removed 3 bases from V and 3 bases from J, with 13 bases in between. CDR3 in DNA: TGTGCCAGCAGCTCACAGGGTAGAGACTACGAGCAGTACTTC. This sequence encodes CASSSQGRDYEQYF.

The chain couples TRBV19 to TRBJ1-1, with TRBD1 matching 7 bases. This CDR3 is built from 13 residues. CDR1 and CDR2 (germline): LNHDA, SQIVND (reference sequence). J lost 4 bases, V lost 3 bases, and 2 bases had no gene match. This CDR3 reads CASSIGTVTEAFF. The DNA of the CDR3 is TGTGCCAGTAGTATCGGGACAGTCACTGAAGCTTTCTTT. The full variable domain, in which reference TRBV19 and TRBJ1-1 provide the parts outside the CDR3, is DGGITQSPKYLFRKEGQNVTLSCEQNLNHDAMYWYRQDPGQGLRLIYYSQIVNDFQKGDIAEGYSVSREKKESFPLTVTSAQKNPTAFYLCASSIGTVTEAFFGQGTRLTVV.

This sequence joins TRBV7-2 and TRBJ1-1; D remains ambiguous. In germline, CDR1 is SGHTA, CDR2 FQGNSA. V was cut by 1 base and J by 3 bases, with 9 bases left in between. CDR3 length: 14 amino acids. CDR3 sequence reads: CASSLVARDTEAFF. Written as DNA, the CDR3 is TGTGCCAGCAGCTTAGTGGCCCGGGACACTGAAGCTTTCTTT. Full variable domain (missing parts from reference TRBV7-2 and TRBJ1-1): GAGVSQSPSNKVTEKGKDVELRCDPISGHTALYWYRQSLGQGLEFLIYFQGNSAPDKSGLPSDRFSAERTGGSVSTLTIQRTQQEDSAVYLCASSLVARDTEAFFGQGTRLTVV.

The rearrangement uses TRBV6-1 and TRBJ2-7; TRBD1 is a possible D gene (6 bases). The CDR3 sequence is 13 residues long. Trimming took off 6 bases at V and 1 base at J, with 10 bases between the two ends. The V gene's germline CDR1 is MNHNS and CDR2 SASEGT. CDR3 loop: CASRPGQSYEQYF. The CDR3 coding sequence is TGTGCCAGCAGACCTGGACAGTCCTACGAGCAGTACTTC.

This chain joins TRBV19 and TRBJ2-2; the match to TRBD2 covers 10 bases. This CDR3 has 15 residues. CDR1 is LNHDA and CDR2 is SQIVND in the germline V gene (reference sequence). Germline trimming cut 3 bases from V and 5 bases from J; bases unmatched to any gene: 3. Written as DNA, the CDR3 is TGTGCCAGTAGTATCCCTAGCGGGGGAACCGGGGAGCTGTTTTTT. This gives the protein CASSIPSGGTGELFF. Full variable domain (rest looked up from reference TRBV19 and TRBJ2-2): DGGITQSPKYLFRKEGQNVTLSCEQNLNHDAMYWYRQDPGQGLRLIYYSQIVNDFQKGDIAEGYSVSREKKESFPLTVTSAQKNPTAFYLCASSIPSGGTGELFFGEGSRLTVL.

The V call is TRBV29-1, the J call TRBJ1-1; D is possibly TRBD1 (5 bases). The CDR3 length is 11 residues. Looked up from germline, CDR1 is SQVTM and CDR2 is ANQGSEA. V lost 5 bases and J lost 6, with 10 bases in between. The CDR3, as DNA: TGCAGCGTTCTCAGGGCGGCTGAAGCTTTCTTT. Translating gives CSVLRAAEAFF.

The chain employs TRBV5-8 and TRBJ1-4; 7 bases are a match to TRBD1. Losses at the gene ends were 4 bases for V and 8 bases for J; bases not matched to a gene: 8. CDR1 SGHTS and CDR2 YDEGEE come from the germline V gene. The CDR3 extends over 14 amino acids. The chain's CDR3 is CASSRGQAGEKLFF. The CDR3 coding sequence is TGTGCCAGCAGCCGAGGACAGGCAGGGGAAAAACTGTTTTTT.

J is TRBJ2-2 and V is TRBV6-4, with TRBD2 as a possible D gene (6 bases). V lost 5 bases to trimming and J lost 4 bases, with 14 bases between them. The CDR3 loop spans 15 amino acids. The germline CDR1 and CDR2 sequences are MRHNA and SNTAGT. CDR3 loop: CASSPAGHPTGELFF. CDR3 bases: TGTGCCAGCAGTCCCGCGGGGCACCCCACCGGGGAGCTGTTTTTT.